This TCR beta chain was recovered during a study of shared clonotypes between healthy human individuals. Sequencing used immunoSEQ multiplex PCR; TCRdb keeps in-frame clones, though not all of them. The sample lists approximately 500,000 clones; roughly 95% were seen once. V gave up 4 bases and J gave up 4 bases; unmatched junction bases: 7. Looked up from germline, CDR1 is SGHRS and CDR2 is YFSETQ. The CDR3 extends over 14 amino acids. The TCR sequence derives from a woman younger than 45 in good health. Sequenced: naive CD4+ T cells sorted from blood. Specified subset: CD45RA+ positively selected. The chain recombines TRBV5-1 with TRBJ2-7; 8 bases are a match to TRBD1. CDR3 in DNA: TGCGCCAGCAGCACGACAGGGGAGGTTTACGAGCAGTACTTC. As protein: CASSTTGEVYEQYF. Together with reference TRBV5-1 and TRBJ2-7, the CDR3 gives the full variable domain: KAGVTQTPRYLIKTRGQQVTLSCSPISGHRSVSWYQQTPGQGLQFLFEYFSETQRNKGNFPGRFSGRQFSNSRSEMNVSTLELGDSALYLCASSTTGEVYEQYFGPGTRLTVT.